The present entry profiles one TCR beta chain with its context. TCRdb keeps only in-frame clones here, not all; method: immunoSEQ multiplex PCR. The table includes some 130,000 clones, around 90% detected once. These data originate in a study of T cell responses to AZD1222 COVID-19 vaccine. The CDR3 covers 15 residues. Between the trimmed V and J ends, which lost 3 bases and 3 bases, there was a span of 16 bases. Germline V gene sequence: CDR1 SGDLS, CDR2 YYNGEE. The sample consisted of peripheral blood, taken 28 days after the second AZD1222 dose. The rearrangement uses TRBV9 and TRBJ2-7; tentatively, D is TRBD2 (6 bases). The TCR comes from an adult who received the AZD1222 COVID-19 vaccine. The CDR3 here is CASSDGIAEGYEQYF. In nucleotides, the CDR3 is TGTGCCAGCAGCGACGGGATAGCGGAAGGCTACGAGCAGTACTTC.